This T cell receptor (beta chain) was documented in a study of patients and donors after allogeneic stem cell transplantation. TCRdb passed the RT-PCR reads through MiXCR, listing each CDR3 protein once. The sample carries approximately 220,000 distinct CDR3 sequences, roughly two fifths recorded once. Per germline, CDR1 SGHAT and CDR2 FQDESV (reference sequence). Trimming cost V 6 bases and J 0 bases; bases outside gene matches: 7. The length of the CDR3 is 16 residues. This TCR derives from a human donor who was either an allogeneic HSCT recipient or a stem cell or donor lymphocyte infusion donor (not recorded which). It is not recorded whose cells these are; they may come from a transplant donor. V is TRBV11-1 and J is TRBJ2-7; TRBD2 matches 11 bases. The sample comprised blood, either unsorted or a sorted T cell fraction (not recorded which). CDR3 residues: CASRPGTSGISYEQYF. CDR3 nucleotides: TGTGCCAGCAGACCCGGGACTAGCGGAATCTCCTACGAGCAGTACTTC.